The 26 T cell receptor beta chains in this list originate from one sample, sequenced in a study of T cell responses to AZD1222 COVID-19 vaccine. Measured with immunoSEQ multiplex PCR; TCRdb has only the in-frame clones, and not every one. The table lists about 56,000 clones, approximately 86% of them singletons, with about 7% in the top ten. The sequencing used peripheral blood, collected 28 days after the second AZD1222 dose. These receptors all stem from an adult who received the AZD1222 COVID-19 vaccine.

A few counts support this clone. The chain is built from TRBV6-5 and TRBJ1-2; 7 bases map to TRBD1. In germline, CDR1 is MNHEY, CDR2 SVGAGI. The CDR3 spans 16 residues. The trim removed 4 bases at V and 5 bases at J, leaving 13 bases unmatched. CDR3 DNA: TGTGCCAGCAGTTGGACCTTCACAGGGGTTAAGTATGGCTACACCTTC. It yields the protein CASSWTFTGVKYGYTF.

The gene calls are TRBV10-3 and TRBJ2-1; 8 bases align to TRBD2. The CDR3 totals 15 residues. Germline-derived CDR1 and CDR2 are ENHRY and SYGVKD. Germline trimming cut 7 bases from V and 3 bases from J; bases unmatched to any gene: 8. The CDR3 spells CAITDGGGYYNEQFF. DNA of the CDR3: TGTGCCATCACCGACGGGGGGGGTTACTACAATGAGCAGTTCTTC.

The chain employs TRBV28 and TRBJ1-5; D uncertain. V lost 3 bases to trimming and J lost 9 bases, with 15 bases between them. The CDR3 length is 14 residues. Germline CDR1 and CDR2: MDHEN and SYDVKM. The CDR3 sequence is CASSFLRQIGPQHF. CDR3 DNA: TGTGCCAGCAGTTTTCTCCGGCAGATAGGGCCCCAGCATTTT.

The chain joins TRBV28 to TRBJ1-2; 8 nucleotides align to TRBD1. Germline values: CDR1 MDHEN, CDR2 SYDVKM. J lost 4 bases, V lost 4 bases, and 5 bases had no gene match. The CDR3 extends over 14 amino acids. The CDR3 nucleotides read TGTGCCAGCAGTTCGACAGGGGAAGCCTATGGCTACACCTTC. This codes for CASSSTGEAYGYTF.

The chain joins TRBV28 to TRBJ2-3; D is possibly TRBD1 (7 bases). The CDR3 totals 16 residues. Germline V CDR1 and CDR2: MDHEN, SYDVKM. Trimming stripped 2 bases from V and 8 bases from J, with 20 bases between. The CDR3 DNA reads TGTGCCAGCAGTTTAGGCGGGACAGAGTCTTTTGTTACGCAGTATTTT. Protein: CASSLGGTESFVTQYF.

The chain links TRBV9 to TRBJ2-3; 10 bases are a match to TRBD2. V trimming: 6 bases; J trimming: 1 base; junction bases outside the gene matches: 5. The CDR3 extends over 15 amino acids. Per the germline V gene, CDR1 is SGDLS and CDR2 is YYNGEE. The CDR3 DNA reads TGTGCCAGCACCGCTAGCGGGGGAGGCACAGATACGCAGTATTTT. Amino acids: CASTASGGGTDTQYF.

The chain is built from TRBV5-1 and TRBJ2-4, with TRBD2 identical over 13 bases. The CDR3 has 16 amino acids. CDR1 SGHRS and CDR2 YFSETQ come from the germline V gene. V trimming: 0 bases; J trimming: 5 bases; junction bases outside the gene matches: 2. CDR3 loop: CASSLGTSGSQNIQYF. In nucleotides, the CDR3 is TGCGCCAGCAGCTTGGGGACTAGCGGGAGTCAAAACATTCAGTACTTC.

This clone has just a few counts. The genes are TRBV2 and TRBJ1-2; possibly TRBD1 for D (6 bases). CDR1 and CDR2 (germline): SNHLY, FYNNEI. CDR3 length: 13 amino acids. Trimming left V 7 bases short and J 8 bases short, with 17 bases between. The CDR3 here is CASIGGLGYGYTF. The CDR3 DNA is TGTGCCAGCATAGGGGGGTTGGGTTACGGCTACACCTTC.

The chain combines TRBV4-3 with TRBJ1-4; a weak D match, TRBD1 (6 bases). Germline assignment: CDR1 LGHNA and CDR2 YSLEER. The V end was cut by 1 base, the J end by 11 bases, with 14 bases between. The CDR3 length is 14 residues. Written as DNA, the CDR3 is TGCGCCAGCAGCCAAGTCTTAGGACAGACGAAACTGTTTTTT. This encodes CASSQVLGQTKLFF.

The V call is TRBV5-1, the J call TRBJ1-6; possible D gene TRBD1, 5 bases. The germline V gene encodes CDR1 SGHRS and CDR2 YFSETQ. This CDR3 is built from 15 residues. V was cut by 0 bases and J by 10 bases, with 14 bases left in between. Written as DNA, the CDR3 is TGCGCCAGCAGCTTGGGTGCAGGGTATGGGTCACCCCTCCACTTT. It encodes CASSLGAGYGSPLHF.

V and J are TRBV5-1 and TRBJ1-6; D unclear. The CDR3 consists of 14 residues. Germline V gives CDR1 SGHRS, CDR2 YFSETQ. V was shortened by 0 bases and J by 8 bases, with 9 bases between the two germline ends. The CDR3 DNA follows: TGCGCCAGCAGCTTGGAAGGTTCGGATTCACCCCTCCACTTT. Amino acid sequence: CASSLEGSDSPLHF.

V is TRBV6-2 or TRBV6-3 and J is TRBJ2-5; 7 nucleotides agree with TRBD2. CDR1 is MNHEY, CDR2 SVGEGT, per germline. J lost 1 base, V lost 0 bases, and 8 bases had no gene match. This CDR3 spans 17 amino acids. CDR3 nucleotide sequence: TGTGCCAGCAGTTACTCCCTAGCGGTCGAACTCCAAGAGACCCAGTACTTC. Amino acid sequence: CASSYSLAVELQETQYF.

This CDR3 reads CASSLAGTRGYTF. The CDR3 bases are TGTGCCAGCAGCTTGGCAGGGACGAGGGGCTACACCTTC. This chain joins TRBV5-4 and TRBJ1-2; D perhaps matches TRBD1 (5 bases). Germline V gene sequence: CDR1 SGHNT, CDR2 YYREEE (reference sequence). Trimming removed 0 bases at V and 8 bases at J, with 11 bases between. The CDR3 contains 13 residues.

The chain links TRBV11-2 to TRBJ1-2; TRBD1 agrees at 9 bases. This CDR3 is 14 amino acids long. The germline CDR1 and CDR2 sequences are SGHAT and FQNNGV. V gave up 4 bases and J gave up 5 bases; unmatched junction bases: 5. The CDR3 region has the DNA TGTGCCAGCAGCTGGGGACAGGGTCGGTATGGCTACACCTTC. Its translation: CASSWGQGRYGYTF.

This clone was recorded a few times. The chain uses TRBV28 and TRBJ1-5; TRBD1 matches 11 bases. Trimming cost V 3 bases and J 7 bases; bases outside gene matches: 8. The CDR3 runs to 16 residues. CDR1 is MDHEN and CDR2 is SYDVKM in the germline V gene. The CDR3 DNA is TGTGCCAGCAGTTTGTACCGGGACAGGGGGGACCAGCCCCAGCATTTT. Translating gives CASSLYRDRGDQPQHF. The complete variable domain, with remaining parts taken from reference TRBV28 and TRBJ1-5, reads DVKVTQSSRYLVKRTGEKVFLECVQDMDHENMFWYRQDPGLGLRLIYFSYDVKMKEKGDIPEGYSVSREKKERFSLILESASTNQTSMYLCASSLYRDRGDQPQHFGDGTRLSIL.

This clone has just a few counts. The chain is built from TRBV19 and TRBJ1-4, with D possibly matching TRBD1 (6 bases). Trimming removed 4 bases at V and 5 bases at J, with 17 bases between. The V gene's germline CDR1 is LNHDA and CDR2 SQIVND (reference sequence). CDR3 length equals 16 residues. CDR3 sequence reads: CASSRGGGPKNEKLFF. In DNA, the CDR3 is TGTGCCAGTAGTAGGGGAGGGGGACCGAAGAATGAAAAACTGTTTTTT. The variable domain in full, with the rest retrieved from reference TRBV19 and TRBJ1-4, is DGGITQSPKYLFRKEGQNVTLSCEQNLNHDAMYWYRQDPGQGLRLIYYSQIVNDFQKGDIAEGYSVSREKKESFPLTVTSAQKNPTAFYLCASSRGGGPKNEKLFFGSGTQLSVL.

This chain uses TRBV19 with TRBJ2-5, with a tentative D call TRBD1 (6 bases). CDR1 is LNHDA and CDR2 is SQIVND in the germline V gene (reference sequence). The CDR3 covers 13 residues. Trimming shortened V by 5 bases and J by 2 bases, and 9 bases separated the two germline ends. The CDR3 DNA follows: TGTGCCAGTAGTTCACAGGGACAAGAGACCCAGTACTTC. It encodes CASSSQGQETQYF.

This chain uses TRBV19 with TRBJ1-1; no firm D call. V lost 3 bases to trimming and J lost 1 base, with 6 bases between them. CDR1 and CDR2 (germline): LNHDA, SQIVND (reference sequence). This CDR3 is built from 13 residues. CDR3 residues: CASSINWNTEAFF. The CDR3 DNA sequence: TGTGCCAGTAGTATTAATTGGAACACTGAAGCTTTCTTT.

CDR3: CASSPGRVEYNEQFF. CDR3 in DNA: TGTGCCAGCTCACCGGGAAGGGTTGAATACAATGAGCAGTTCTTC. This sequence joins TRBV18 and TRBJ2-1; D is unresolved. The CDR3 covers 15 residues. Per the germline V gene, CDR1 is KGHSH and CDR2 is LQKENI. Trimming stripped 3 bases from V and 4 bases from J, with 13 bases between.

V is TRBV15 and J is TRBJ2-4; D is possibly TRBD1 (6 bases). Germline CDR1 is LNHNV and CDR2 is YYDKDF (reference sequence). This CDR3 has 15 amino acids. Trimming shortened V by 6 bases and J by 1 base, and 13 bases separated the two germline ends. The CDR3 DNA reads as TGTGCCACCAGTAACAGGGTGATGGCCAAAAACATTCAGTACTTC. This sequence encodes CATSNRVMAKNIQYF. Full variable domain (remainder filled in from reference TRBV15 and TRBJ2-4): DAMVIQNPRYQVTQFGKPVTLSCSQTLNHNVMYWYQQKSSQAPKLLFHYYDKDFNNEADTPDNFQSRRPNTSFCFLDIRSPGLGDTAMYLCATSNRVMAKNIQYFGAGTRLSVL.

This clone has just one count. The chain has TRBV10-3 and TRBJ2-6; the D is unclear. The CDR3 totals 12 residues. Per the germline V gene, CDR1 is ENHRY and CDR2 is SYGVKD. Trimming left V 7 bases short and J 0 bases short, with 1 base between. The chain's CDR3 is CAINSGANVLTF. For the CDR3, the DNA is TGTGCCATCAACTCTGGGGCCAACGTCCTGACTTTC.

This chain uses TRBV20-1 with TRBJ2-7; no reliable D call. This CDR3 region has 13 residues. V was shortened by 3 bases and J by 2 bases, with 11 bases between the two germline ends. The germline CDR1 and CDR2 sequences are DFQATT and SNEGSKA (reference sequence). The CDR3 loop reads CSASWQPPYEQYF. In DNA form, the CDR3 reads TGCAGTGCTAGTTGGCAGCCCCCCTACGAGCAGTACTTC.

The CDR3 DNA is TGTGCCTGGAGTCCGGGGCCAAGGGAGCTGTTTTTT. Amino acid sequence: CAWSPGPRELFF. The V gene is TRBV30, the J gene TRBJ2-2, with D perhaps matching TRBD1 or TRBD2 (5 bases each). Germline V gene data show CDR1 as GTSNPN and CDR2 as SVGIG (reference sequence). The CDR3 is 12 amino acids. V was clipped by 2 bases and J by 9 bases, with 10 bases between them.

CDR3 loop: CASSLDRTSNQPQHF. The CDR3 nucleotides are TGTGCCAGCAGCTTAGATAGGACGAGCAATCAGCCCCAGCATTTT. The rearrangement joins TRBV7-2 to TRBJ1-5; D uncertain. Trimming removed 1 base at V and 1 base at J, with 8 bases between. Germline CDR1 reads SGHTA; CDR2 reads FQGNSA. CDR3 length: 15 residues. The full variable domain, its missing parts supplied by reference TRBV7-2 and TRBJ1-5, is GAGVSQSPSNKVTEKGKDVELRCDPISGHTALYWYRQSLGQGLEFLIYFQGNSAPDKSGLPSDRFSAERTGGSVSTLTIQRTQQEDSAVYLCASSLDRTSNQPQHFGDGTRLSIL.

This sequence joins TRBV6-6 and TRBJ2-3, with TRBD1 identical over 9 bases. This CDR3 region has 14 residues. Germline CDR1 reads MNHNY; CDR2 reads SVGAGI (reference sequence). The J segment lost 7 bases and the V segment lost 5 bases, leaving 7 bases of the junction unmatched. CDR3 residues: CASSREDRGNTQYF. CDR3 nucleotide sequence: TGTGCCAGCAGTAGGGAGGACAGGGGCAATACGCAGTATTTT.

The chain is built from TRBV6-5 and TRBJ2-1, with 10 bases identical to TRBD2. This CDR3 region has 15 residues. Trimming removed 6 bases from V and 8 bases from J; junction bases left unmatched: 10. Per the germline V gene, CDR1 is MNHEY and CDR2 is SVGAGI. The CDR3 loop is CASSQRGGLVDEQFF. CDR3 DNA sequence: TGTGCCAGCAGCCAGCGGGGGGGCCTCGTCGATGAGCAGTTCTTC.